The table lists the clone carrying this T cell receptor beta chain with a few counts. What it binds is unknown. This entry belongs to a study of CD8 T cells in ankylosing spondylitis. Study-wide points: Clones tied to disease were said to be significantly enriched in matched ankylosing spondylitis synovial fluid. Some of the motif variants had earlier been found in reactive arthritis patients' fluid and blood. A motif of under ten highly homologous TCR beta variants was seen as apparently characteristic of ankylosing spondylitis blood.

Quantitative 5'-RACE was performed with molecular barcodes, and it yielded the TCR beta libraries. TCRdb re-analysed the 5' RACE reads in MiXCR, keeping a single row per CDR3 protein. The repertoire holds around 300,000 distinct CDR3 sequences, approximately 14% seen once, with around 1% in the top ten. Trimming left V 3 bases short and J 0 bases short, with 9 bases between. The germline CDR1 and CDR2 sequences are MGHDK and SYGVNS. CDR3 length equals 16 residues. The sequenced sample consisted of blood, either unsorted or a sorted T cell fraction (not recorded which). The sequence derives from a male donor with ankylosing spondylitis or in good health (not recorded which). The rearrangement uses TRBV25-1 and TRBJ1-6; TRBD1 might be the D (5 bases). CDR3 sequence reads: CASSEGTSSYNSPLHF. The CDR3 bases are TGTGCCAGCAGTGAGGGGACTAGCTCCTATAATTCACCCCTCCACTTT.